This TCR beta chain originates from a study of T cell repertoires in ileal Crohn's disease. Whole-study context: 30% to 40% were active smokers at surgery; median disease duration was almost 8 years. Study outcomes and limitations: Compared with non-smokers, active smokers at surgery showed more clonal expansions. High-frequency clones were more common in sorted CD8 than CD4 cells. Clonality above 26.8% at surgery always came with endoscopic recurrence.

This table comes from immunoSEQ multiplex PCR, and its TCRdb copy is limited to in-frame clones, with some not included. The sample lists 13,000 to 15,000 clones, 75% to 85% occurring once. Of note for this clone: Antigen specificity is unknown.

Germline loops: CDR1 MNHEY, CDR2 SMNVEV (reference sequence). V gave up 6 bases and J gave up 3 bases, with 15 bases separating them. There are 14 residues in the CDR3. The sequencing sample was made of ileal tissue. The V and J genes are TRBV27 and TRBJ2-7, with D maybe TRBD1 (6 bases). This TCR came from an adult with Crohn's disease. The CDR3 is CASRLVGASYEQYF. In DNA, the CDR3 is TGTGCCAGCAGGCTGGTGGGGGCTAGCTACGAGCAGTACTTC.